The 18 T cell receptor beta chains presented below share a single source sample, sequenced in a study of cytomegalovirus exposure and HLA in healthy donors. With 60 Vbeta and 13 Jbeta primers, the PCR was carried out. Profiled with immunoSEQ multiplex PCR; TCRdb holds only in-frame clones, not every one. The data hold under 200,000 clones, with roughly 80% observed a single time. Input material: PBMCs. The receptor set was obtained from a female donor in good health and CMV-seronegative.

This sequence joins TRBV7-2 and TRBJ1-1; no clear D. CDR1 and CDR2 from the germline V gene are SGHTA and FQGNSA. V gave up 5 bases and J gave up 3 bases, with 16 bases separating them. CDR3 length: 15 residues. CDR3 in amino acids: CASSPRNLGHTEAFF. As DNA, the CDR3 is TGTGCCAGCAGCCCCAGGAACCTTGGCCACACTGAAGCTTTCTTT.

J is TRBJ2-2 and V is TRBV11-3; D may be TRBD1 (6 bases). There are 16 residues in the CDR3. With 5 bases removed from V and 0 bases from J, the gap between germline ends came to 13 bases. CDR1 is SGHNT and CDR2 is YENEEA in the germline V gene. This chain's CDR3 is CASSQIGGTNTGELFF. The CDR3 DNA follows: TGTGCCAGCAGCCAAATAGGGGGAACGAACACCGGGGAGCTGTTTTTT.

This clone was detected many times. V usage is TRBV6-4 and J usage is TRBJ2-3, with TRBD1 matching 10 bases. Germline V gene sequence: CDR1 MRHNA, CDR2 SNTAGT. V was clipped by 7 bases and J by 3 bases; unmatched bases: 7. The CDR3 length is 15 residues. CDR3 in DNA: TGTGCCAGCACTGCGACAGGGGGCGCGACAGATACGCAGTATTTT. Protein: CASTATGGATDTQYF.

The chain recombines TRBV30 with TRBJ2-5, with D possibly being TRBD2 (6 bases). This CDR3 comprises 14 residues. Germline V gene sequence: CDR1 GTSNPN, CDR2 SVGIG (reference sequence). Trimming removed 1 base from V and 2 bases from J, with 11 bases in between. The CDR3 here is CAWSAGGAQETQYF. The DNA for the CDR3 is TGTGCCTGGAGTGCCGGCGGGGCACAAGAGACCCAGTACTTC.

V gene TRBV2 combines with J gene TRBJ1-1; D gene ambiguous. The germline CDR1 and CDR2 sequences are SNHLY and FYNNEI. The V end lost 5 bases, the J end lost 0 bases, and 16 bases lay between the germline ends. CDR3 length equals 16 residues. The CDR3 sequence: CASSPRTGVLNTEAFF. CDR3 bases: TGTGCCAGCAGTCCCAGGACGGGAGTTCTGAACACTGAAGCTTTCTTT.

V and J are TRBV7-3 and TRBJ2-1, with D perhaps matching TRBD2 (5 bases). Germline V lookup: CDR1 SGHTA, CDR2 FQGTGA. Trimming removed 0 bases from V and 0 bases from J, with 12 bases in between. This CDR3 region has 17 residues. CDR3 loop: CASSLTGRVSSYNEQFF. The CDR3 DNA is TGTGCCAGCAGCTTAACCGGGCGGGTAAGCTCCTACAATGAGCAGTTCTTC.

The chain has TRBV2 and TRBJ1-3; D is unclear. Germline loops: CDR1 SNHLY, CDR2 FYNNEI. The CDR3 totals 12 residues. The germline V and J ends were trimmed by 7 bases and 8 bases, with 12 bases remaining between them. DNA for the CDR3: TGTGCCAGCATTCCAGGCCCAGACACCATATATTTT. Translation: CASIPGPDTIYF.

CDR3: CASAGDRDIAKNIQYF. The DNA of the CDR3 is TGTGCCAGCGCGGGTGACAGGGACATAGCCAAAAACATTCAGTACTTC. The chain has TRBV7-9 and TRBJ2-4; TRBD1 matches at 7 bases. The J segment lost 0 bases and the V segment lost 8 bases, leaving 10 bases of the junction unmatched. This CDR3 spans 16 amino acids. Germline V gene lookup returns CDR1 SEHNR and CDR2 FQNEAQ (reference sequence).

This CDR3 reads CASSHDRDYGYTF. The CDR3 region has the DNA TGTGCCAGCAGCCACGACAGGGACTATGGCTACACCTTC. The rearrangement joins TRBV7-2 to TRBJ1-2; TRBD1 agrees at 7 bases. Germline assignment: CDR1 SGHTA and CDR2 FQGNSA. The CDR3 contains 13 residues. After removal of 5 bases from V and 3 bases from J, the junction contained 3 bases not matched to a gene.

V and J are TRBV14 and TRBJ1-6; possibly TRBD1 for D (6 bases). The CDR3 totals 16 residues. Trimming pared 0 bases from V and 9 bases from J, leaving 15 bases between. CDR1 is SGHDN, CDR2 FVKESK, per germline. CDR3 loop: CASSQEVGARGSPLHF. DNA for the CDR3: TGTGCCAGCAGCCAAGAAGTGGGGGCGCGTGGTTCACCCCTCCACTTT.

This clone was found once. The chain joins TRBV4-3 to TRBJ1-5; 7 positions agree with TRBD1. The CDR3 runs 14 residues. The germline V gene encodes CDR1 LGHNA and CDR2 YSLEER. Trimming at V came to 0 bases and at J to 11 bases, leaving 7 bases not matched to a gene. The CDR3 sequence: CASSQEPGGASQHF. CDR3 in DNA: TGCGCCAGCAGCCAAGAACCAGGGGGTGCGTCCCAGCATTTT.

The gene calls are TRBV19 and TRBJ2-6; D unresolved. Trimming removed 7 bases at V and 2 bases at J, with 12 bases between. The CDR3 extends over 15 amino acids. CDR1 is LNHDA and CDR2 is SQIVND in the germline V gene (reference sequence). As DNA, the CDR3 is TGTGCCAGTAAGTACAGCCCTACTGGGGCCAACGTCCTGACTTTC. Amino acids: CASKYSPTGANVLTF.

The V and J genes are TRBV4-3 and TRBJ1-6; D may be TRBD1 (5 bases). The length of the CDR3 is 14 residues. Between the trimmed V and J ends, which lost 1 base and 7 bases, there was a span of 8 bases. The germline V gene has CDR1 LGHNA and CDR2 YSLEER. Here the CDR3 DNA reads TGCGCCAGCAGCCAAGCGGGGGGGAATTCACCCCTCCACTTT. Its protein product is CASSQAGGNSPLHF.

The chain employs TRBV15 and TRBJ1-3; D possibly corresponds to TRBD1 (6 bases). The CDR3 consists of 13 residues. The germline V gene encodes CDR1 LNHNV and CDR2 YYDKDF (reference sequence). Trimming pared 3 bases from V and 4 bases from J, leaving 7 bases between. This CDR3 reads CATSSDRGNTIYF. The CDR3 DNA reads TGTGCCACCAGCAGCGACAGGGGAAACACCATATATTTT.

This clone has a single count. The chain uses TRBV7-9 and TRBJ1-2; D gene uncertain. CDR1 SEHNR and CDR2 FQNEAQ come from the germline V gene (reference sequence). CDR3 length equals 12 residues. V lost 3 bases to trimming and J lost 2 bases, with 4 bases between them. The DNA for the CDR3 is TGTGCCAGCAGCTTCCTCAACTATGGCTACACCTTC. The encoded protein is CASSFLNYGYTF.

V usage is TRBV6-4 and J usage is TRBJ2-2; 7 bases match TRBD2. CDR3 length equals 13 residues. The V gene's germline CDR1 is MRHNA and CDR2 SNTAGT. V was clipped by 8 bases and J by 5 bases; unmatched bases: 5. The CDR3 sequence is CASARGGTGELFF. CDR3 coding DNA: TGTGCCAGCGCGAGGGGAGGGACCGGGGAGCTGTTTTTT.

The chain is built from TRBV15 and TRBJ2-7; D is unclear. Germline values: CDR1 LNHNV, CDR2 YYDKDF (reference sequence). The CDR3 consists of 12 residues. V was clipped by 1 base and J by 5 bases, with 6 bases between them. DNA for the CDR3: TGTGCCACCAGCAGAGTAATTGACGAGCAGTACTTC. This translates into CATSRVIDEQYF.

This chain uses TRBV13 with TRBJ1-2; no firm D call. CDR3 length: 14 amino acids. V was cut by 7 bases and J by 7 bases, with 19 bases left in between. CDR1 is PRHDT and CDR2 is FYEKMQ in the germline V gene (reference sequence). The CDR3, as DNA: TGTGCCAGCACCCCGGGTTTGGCTCCTAGTGGCTACACCTTC. Its translation is CASTPGLAPSGYTF.